This is a list of T cell receptor beta chains from one sample in a study of blood T cell repertoires in COVID-19. The method was immunoSEQ multiplex PCR; TCRdb's version includes in-frame clones alone and lacks a portion of them. The sample lists nearly 250,000 clones, approximately 80% occurring once. The source material was peripheral blood. These receptors all stem from a woman of 80 years or more with acute or convalescent COVID-19. The CDR3 runs from the conserved cysteine through the conserved F or W. The D gene is left open where the match is weak. The listing skips clone size in some rows; elsewhere it reads once, few, many or a size class.

CDR3 length	clone size	D gene	V gene	J gene	CDR3 DNA	CDR3 protein
15	.	TRBD1	TRBV7-9	TRBJ2-1	TGTGCCAGCAGCCCACTCCGGGACAGGGATGTTGAGCAGTTCTTC	CASSPLRDRDVEQFF
15	.	.	TRBV19	TRBJ1-6	TGTGCCAGTACAGGAGGCCCTCCGGGCAATTCACCCCTCCACTTT	CASTGGPPGNSPLHF
11	.	.	TRBV6-2/TRBV6-3	TRBJ2-7	TGTGCCAGCAGCCCTCTCTACGAGCAGTACTTC	CASSPLYEQYF
12	.	.	TRBV29-1	TRBJ2-7	TGCAGCGTTGGGCAGGGCTCCTACGAGCAGTACTTC	CSVGQGSYEQYF
14	.	.	TRBV18	TRBJ1-1	TGTGCCAGCTCACCGAGCTCTTTAGCGGCTGAAGCTTTCTTT	CASSPSSLAAEAFF
14	.	.	TRBV5-1	TRBJ1-1	TGCGCCAGCAGCTTGAGGACAGCGAACACTGAAGCTTTCTTT	CASSLRTANTEAFF
14	.	.	TRBV5-4	TRBJ1-2	TGTGCCAGCAGCTTGGACAGTATGAACTATGGCTACACCTTC	CASSLDSMNYGYTF
16	.	TRBD2	TRBV4-3	TRBJ2-2	TGCGCCAGCAGCCAGGGGACTAGCGGGCTTTTGGGGGAGCTGTTTTTT	CASSQGTSGLLGELFF
15	.	.	TRBV5-5	TRBJ1-5	TGTGCCAGCAGCCCGGGGGGGTATAGCAATCAGCCCCAGCATTTT	CASSPGGYSNQPQHF
17	.	TRBD2	TRBV25-1	TRBJ2-3	TGTGCCAGCAGTGAAGGGGGGCTAGCGGGAGCTCAAGATACGCAGTATTTT	CASSEGGLAGAQDTQYF
15	.	.	TRBV19	TRBJ2-2	TGTGCCAGTAAGGACTTACAGTATGGGACCGGGGAGCTGTTTTTT	CASKDLQYGTGELFF
15	.	.	TRBV5-4	TRBJ1-1	TGTGCCAGCAGCTTGTTCTTAGGGAGGAAGACTGAAGCTTTCTTT	CASSLFLGRKTEAFF
16	few	TRBD2	TRBV19	TRBJ2-5	TGTGCCAGTAGTCCTCAGGGGGGACTAGCGGGGGAGACCCAGTACTTC	CASSPQGGLAGETQYF
16	once	.	TRBV3-1/TRBV3-2	TRBJ2-6	TGTGCCAGCAGCCCAGAGGGAGCGGTAGGGGCCAACGTCCTGACTTTC	CASSPEGAVGANVLTF
15	.	.	TRBV7-2	TRBJ2-2	TGTGCCAGCAGCGCGGGACTGATTAACACCGGGGAGCTGTTTTTT	CASSAGLINTGELFF
15	.	.	TRBV5-6	TRBJ1-3	TGTGCCAGCAGCCTATCGGGTATATCTGGAAACACCATATATTTT	CASSLSGISGNTIYF
14	.	.	TRBV7-9	TRBJ1-2	TGTGCCAGCAGCTTAGTGGCAGGGGCTGAGGGCTACACCTTC	CASSLVAGAEGYTF
15	.	TRBD1	TRBV2	TRBJ2-5	TGTGCCAGCAGACCCTACGCAGGGGGCGCTCAGACCCAGTACTTC	CASRPYAGGAQTQYF
15	.	TRBD2	TRBV7-6	TRBJ2-3	TGTGCCAGCAGCCTTAGCGGGGGAGCCACAGATACGCAGTATTTT	CASSLSGGATDTQYF
14	.	.	TRBV4-2	TRBJ2-5	TGTGCCAGCAGCCAAAATACTCCCGGGGAGACCCAGTACTTC	CASSQNTPGETQYF
13	.	TRBD1	TRBV5-6	TRBJ1-2	TGTGCCAGCAGCCCTGGGACAGTCTATGGCTACACCTTC	CASSPGTVYGYTF
15	.	TRBD1	TRBV18	TRBJ2-5	TGTGCCAGCTCGCGACCGACAGGGGGCAGGGTGACCCAGTACTTC	CASSRPTGGRVTQYF
15	.	TRBD2	TRBV6-6	TRBJ2-1	TGTGCCAGCCTAAAGCGGTGGACTAGCGAGAATGAGCAGTTCTTC	CASLKRWTSENEQFF
14	.	TRBD1	TRBV18	TRBJ1-1	TGTGCCAGCTCAGAGGGACAGGGGTACACTGAAGCTTTCTTT	CASSEGQGYTEAFF
16	.	.	TRBV6-5	TRBJ1-3	TGTGCCAGCAGTTACGGCAGAGCGGGGCCGGGAAACACCATATATTTT	CASSYGRAGPGNTIYF
16	.	TRBD1	TRBV15	TRBJ2-5	TGTGCCACCAGCGGACCGACAGGGCGACGCGGGGAGACCCAGTACTTC	CATSGPTGRRGETQYF
14	.	.	TRBV28	TRBJ1-3	TGTGCCAGCAGTTTATGGGCAGGGGGAAACACCATATATTTT	CASSLWAGGNTIYF
16	.	TRBD2	TRBV5-1	TRBJ2-5	TGCGCCAGCAGCTTGGCCAAGCGGGAGGGCACAGAGACCCAGTACTTC	CASSLAKREGTETQYF
14	few	.	TRBV4-3	TRBJ1-2	TGCGCCAGCAGCTCAATTCATGACAGCTATGGCTACACCTTC	CASSSIHDSYGYTF
15	.	.	TRBV19	TRBJ2-6	TGTGCCAGTAGTCATCAGGGCTCTGGGGCCAACGTCCTGACTTTC	CASSHQGSGANVLTF
15	.	TRBD1	TRBV15	TRBJ1-6	TGTGCCACCAGCAGAGAAAACAGGGGTAGAGGGCCCCTCCACTTT	CATSRENRGRGPLHF
14	.	TRBD1	TRBV27	TRBJ1-2	TGTGCCAGCAGTTCCCGACAGGGAAGGGATGGCTACACCTTC	CASSSRQGRDGYTF
15	.	TRBD2	TRBV2	TRBJ2-2	TGTGCCAGCAACAGACTAGCCGGGACTACCTCGGAGCTGTTTTTT	CASNRLAGTTSELFF
15	.	TRBD1	TRBV6-5	TRBJ1-1	TGTGCCAGCAGTTATAACAGGGGTTTTGACACTGAAGCTTTCTTT	CASSYNRGFDTEAFF
14	.	.	TRBV30	TRBJ2-7	TGTGCCTGGAGCCCTTGGCAGGGCGAACGCGAGCAGTACTTC	CAWSPWQGEREQYF
13	.	.	TRBV7-8	TRBJ1-2	TGTGCCAGCAGCTTAGACGGGAACTATGGCTACACCTTC	CASSLDGNYGYTF
12	.	.	TRBV6-5	TRBJ1-1	TGTGCCAGCATACGGACTGGTACTGAAGCTTTCTTT	CASIRTGTEAFF
13	.	.	TRBV5-1	TRBJ2-7	TGCGCCAGCAGTACAGGTCCCCTCTACGAGCAGTACTTC	CASSTGPLYEQYF
15	few	.	TRBV19	TRBJ1-2	TGTGCCAGTAGTACTGGCCGAGCAGGGCTGCATGGCTACACCTTC	CASSTGRAGLHGYTF
12	.	.	TRBV12-3/TRBV12-4	TRBJ2-3	TGTGCCAGCAGCAAAAGAGTGGATACGCAGTATTTT	CASSKRVDTQYF
14	.	.	TRBV7-9	TRBJ1-6	TGTGCCAGCAGTTGGGCCCAGGGGCATTCACCCCTCCACTTT	CASSWAQGHSPLHF
15	.	TRBD1	TRBV6-5	TRBJ1-1	TGTGCCAGCAGTTACGTCGACAGGGTGAACACTGAAGCTTTCTTT	CASSYVDRVNTEAFF
15	.	TRBD1	TRBV7-6	TRBJ1-4	TGTGCCAGCAGCCGAAACAGGGGAGGAAATGAAAAACTGTTTTTT	CASSRNRGGNEKLFF
13	.	.	TRBV6-2/TRBV6-3	TRBJ2-3	TGTGCCAGCAGTCCCGACGGGGGAGATACGCAGTATTTT	CASSPDGGDTQYF
16	.	TRBD2	TRBV15	TRBJ2-1	TGTGCCACCAGCACAAGGATAGCGGGCTCCTACAATGAGCAGTTCTTC	CATSTRIAGSYNEQFF
12	few	.	TRBV29-1	TRBJ2-7	TGCAGCGTTGAGTTACAGGGCTACGAGCAGTACTTC	CSVELQGYEQYF
14	many	.	TRBV2	TRBJ1-5	TGTGCCAGCAGTGGGGGGACACTGAAGCAGCCCCAGCATTTT	CASSGGTLKQPQHF
14	.	.	TRBV19	TRBJ1-2	TGTGCCAGTAGTATTAGTGGCACGGCGGGGGGCTACACCTTC	CASSISGTAGGYTF
11	.	.	TRBV29-1	TRBJ2-7	TGCAGCGTTGGGAGGGCAAACGAGCAGTACTTC	CSVGRANEQYF
15	once	.	TRBV25-1	TRBJ1-2	TGTGCCAGCAGTGAATTCGGGGAGAGGAACTATGGCTACACCTTC	CASSEFGERNYGYTF
14	.	.	TRBV5-1	TRBJ2-2	TGCGCCAGCAGCTGGGAGCCGAACACCGGGGAGCTGTTTTTT	CASSWEPNTGELFF
12	.	.	TRBV6-6	TRBJ1-2	TGTGCCAGCACTAGAAATGACTATGGCTACACCTTC	CASTRNDYGYTF
16	.	.	TRBV6-5	TRBJ1-1	TGTGCCAGCAGTTACGCGCGCGCGGGGGGGAACACTGAAGCTTTCTTT	CASSYARAGGNTEAFF